This TCR beta chain was identified in a study of cytomegalovirus exposure and HLA in healthy donors. Vbeta (60) and Jbeta (13) primers were used in the PCR. Clones were read by immunoSEQ multiplex PCR, and TCRdb kept only the in-frame ones, dropping some. The sample comprises roughly 100,000 clones, 69% of which are singletons, and 2.5% to 3.5% rests with the top ten. This CDR3 contains 10 residues. J gave up 14 bases and V 5 bases, and 2 bases lay outside the gene matches. CDR1 SNHLY and CDR2 FYNNEI come from the germline V gene. Comment on this clone: The antigen remains undetermined.

Findings of the study overall: In a later analysis, V- and J-gene trimming of beta chains associated with a DCLRE1C missense variant, replicated independently.

The source material was PBMCs. V and J are TRBV2 and TRBJ2-1; TRBD2 agrees at 8 bases. The sequence came from a young man in good health and CMV-seronegative. DNA for the CDR3: TGTGCCAGCAGTAGCGGGAGAGAGTTCTTC. Protein: CASSSGREFF.